The source of this T cell receptor (beta chain) is a study of OX40 agonist ivuxolimab in advanced cancers. Study summary: About 42% of patients had received prior checkpoint inhibitor therapy.

A history of autoimmune disease or systemic immunosuppression excluded patients. Cycle 7 day 1, cycle 4 day 1, and baseline were the timepoints at which blood was sampled. Data came from immunoSEQ multiplex PCR; TCRdb stores just in-frame clones and leaves some out. The repertoire holds more than 80,000 clones, about 89% seen once, with roughly 8.7% in the top ten. V was shortened by 7 bases and J by 10 bases, with 14 bases between the two germline ends. The CDR3 is 12 residues long. The germline gives CDR1 SEHNR, CDR2 FQNEAQ (reference sequence). The sequencing used CD4+ or CD8+ T cells sorted from blood, collected in a trial of the OX40 agonist ivuxolimab. This clonotype was sampled from an adult with an advanced solid tumor such as melanoma, head and neck, liver or kidney cancer. The genes are TRBV7-9 and TRBJ2-1; D remains ambiguous. CDR3 loop: CASTVVASEQFF. The CDR3 bases are TGTGCCAGCACCGTCGTGGCCTCGGAGCAGTTCTTC.